What follows are 30 T cell receptor beta chains derived from one specimen sequenced in a study of blood T cell repertoires in COVID-19. Using immunoSEQ multiplex PCR, the repertoire was profiled, and TCRdb retains in-frame clones only, with some absent. The profile shows 150,000 to 200,000 clones, nearly 80% of them singletons. Sequencing was done on a sample of peripheral blood. These receptors were taken from a woman between 65 and 79 years old with acute or convalescent COVID-19.

This CDR3 reads CSASLQQNTEAFF. The CDR3 coding sequence is TGCAGCGCCTCTCTACAGCAGAACACTGAAGCTTTCTTT. This chain uses TRBV29-1 with TRBJ1-1; no firm D call. The CDR3 length is 13 residues. Germline values: CDR1 SQVTM, CDR2 ANQGSEA. Trimming removed 7 bases at V and 1 base at J, with 13 bases between. The full variable domain, in which reference TRBV29-1 and TRBJ1-1 provide the parts outside the CDR3, is SAVISQKPSRDICQRGTSLTIQCQVDSQVTMMFWYRQQPGQSLTLIATANQGSEATYESGFVIDKFPISRPNLTFSTLTVSNMSPEDSSIYLCSASLQQNTEAFFGQGTRLTVV.

This clone was counted only a few times. The chain carries TRBV9 and TRBJ2-2; 7 nucleotides align to TRBD2. The CDR3 is made up of 17 amino acids. CDR1 is SGDLS, CDR2 YYNGEE, per germline. V dropped 4 bases and J dropped 6; count of bases not matched to a gene: 15. CDR3 coding DNA: TGTGCCAGCAGCCTAGGCCCACAGACAACTAGCGCCGGGGAGCTGTTTTTT. Translating it yields CASSLGPQTTSAGELFF.

The chain has TRBV18 and TRBJ2-7; 11 bases are shared with TRBD2. In germline, CDR1 is KGHSH, CDR2 LQKENI. The junction had 8 bases not matched to a gene; V was cut back by 6 bases and J by 4 bases. The CDR3 has 15 residues. The CDR3 DNA reads as TGTGCCAGCTCTCCCACGGGACTAGCGGCTTACGAGCAGTACTTC. Amino acids: CASSPTGLAAYEQYF. The full variable domain, rest sourced from reference TRBV18 and TRBJ2-7, is NAGVMQNPRHLVRRRGQEARLRCSPMKGHSHVYWYRQLPEEGLKFMVYLQKENIIDESGMPKERFSAEFPKEGPSILRIQQVVRGDSAAYFCASSPTGLAAYEQYFGPGTRLTVT.

The chain employs TRBV24-1 and TRBJ2-5; D call uncertain. V was cut by 5 bases and J by 5 bases, with 11 bases left in between. The CDR3 spans 13 residues. Germline V gene lookup returns CDR1 KGHDR and CDR2 SFDVKD. As DNA, the CDR3 is TGTGCCACCAGTGCCGGAGCCCCGGAGACCCAGTACTTC. It yields the protein CATSAGAPETQYF.

This chain links TRBV9 with TRBJ2-3; D possibly corresponds to TRBD2 (6 bases). Deletions cut 2 bases from V and 2 bases from J, with 9 bases between. This CDR3 has 14 amino acids. CDR1 is SGDLS and CDR2 is YYNGEE in the germline V gene. Here the CDR3 reads CASSVRGVTDTQYF. The CDR3 DNA is TGTGCCAGCAGCGTTCGCGGGGTCACAGATACGCAGTATTTT. Combining the CDR3 with reference TRBV9 and TRBJ2-3 gives the whole variable domain DSGVTQTPKHLITATGQRVTLRCSPRSGDLSVYWYQQSLDQGLQFLIQYYNGEERAKGNILERFSAQQFPDLHSELNLSSLELGDSALYFCASSVRGVTDTQYFGPGTRLTVL.

This clone was seen more than once but under ten times. V and J are TRBV25-1 and TRBJ2-1; 8 bases are a match to TRBD1. This CDR3 contains 13 residues. J gave up 6 bases and V 7 bases, and 5 bases lay outside the gene matches. The V gene's germline CDR1 is MGHDK and CDR2 SYGVNS. DNA for the CDR3: TGTGCCAGCACGGACAGGGCTACCAATGAGCAGTTCTTC. Residues: CASTDRATNEQFF.

This rearrangement joins TRBV6-5 to TRBJ2-7; the D gene is possibly TRBD1 (6 bases). V lost 6 bases and J lost 4, with 10 bases in between. CDR3 length equals 12 residues. In germline, CDR1 is MNHEY, CDR2 SVGAGI. CDR3 sequence (DNA): TGTGCCAGCAGACAACAGGGATACGAGCAGTACTTC. Translated, it gives CASRQQGYEQYF.

The count of this clone is one. The rearrangement joins TRBV6-2 or TRBV6-3 to TRBJ2-5; 11 nucleotides align to TRBD2. The CDR3 has 17 residues. Germline values: CDR1 MNHEY, CDR2 SVGEGT. The ends lost 0 bases at V and 5 bases at J; junction bases unmatched: 8. The CDR3 sequence: CASSYSLAGGGMETQYF. CDR3 nucleotides: TGTGCCAGCAGTTACTCTCTAGCGGGAGGTGGTATGGAGACCCAGTACTTC.

The rearrangement links TRBV25-1 to TRBJ2-5; 7 nucleotides match TRBD1. J lost 5 bases, V lost 2 bases, and 8 bases had no gene match. Germline V lookup: CDR1 MGHDK, CDR2 SYGVNS. The CDR3 totals 15 residues. The CDR3 DNA sequence: TGTGCCAGCAGTGAAAGTAGGGGGCTCTTGGAGACCCAGTACTTC. Protein: CASSESRGLLETQYF.

This clone was observed a few times. The gene calls are TRBV28 and TRBJ2-7; TRBD2 aligns across 11 bases. The V gene's germline CDR1 is MDHEN and CDR2 SYDVKM. The CDR3 runs to 15 residues. With 6 bases clipped from V and 3 bases from J, the junction kept 7 bases outside the gene matches. This CDR3 is CASSQGLAGDYEQYF. In DNA, the CDR3 is TGTGCCAGCAGCCAAGGACTAGCGGGCGACTACGAGCAGTACTTC.

The chain uses TRBV28 and TRBJ2-2; D gene uncertain. Germline-derived CDR1 and CDR2 are MDHEN and SYDVKM. Trimming took off 3 bases at V and 6 bases at J, with 8 bases between the two ends. The CDR3 loop spans 13 amino acids. This CDR3 reads CASSLFNAGELFF. The CDR3 DNA reads as TGTGCCAGCAGTTTGTTTAATGCCGGGGAGCTGTTTTTT.

V usage is TRBV12-5 and J usage is TRBJ1-4; TRBD1 matches 11 bases. The CDR3 is 13 amino acids. The V segment lost 6 bases and the J segment 10 bases; nucleotides outside the gene matches: 4. Germline values: CDR1 LGHNT, CDR2 FRNRAP. CDR3 protein: CASGRDRGRKLFF. In DNA form, the CDR3 reads TGTGCTAGTGGCAGGGACAGGGGGAGAAAACTGTTTTTT.

Only a few counts were recorded for this clone. The genes are TRBV2 and TRBJ2-1; the match to TRBD2 covers 7 bases. Trimming cost V 6 bases and J 7 bases; bases outside gene matches: 12. Germline V lookup: CDR1 SNHLY, CDR2 FYNNEI. This CDR3 is 15 amino acids long. The CDR3 protein is CASSRRGGSENEQFF. CDR3 DNA: TGTGCCAGCAGCCGCCGCGGCGGGAGTGAAAATGAGCAGTTCTTC.

The rearrangement joins TRBV6-6 to TRBJ1-6, with D perhaps TRBD1 (6 bases). This CDR3 has 15 amino acids. Germline V CDR1 and CDR2: MNHNY, SVGAGI (reference sequence). V lost 5 bases to trimming and J lost 7 bases, with 15 bases between them. CDR3 coding DNA: TGTGCCAGCAGTGCCGGCGGACAGCGAAATTCACCCCTCCACTTT. It codes for CASSAGGQRNSPLHF.

CDR3 protein: CASSPAGTGYGYTF. The CDR3 DNA is TGTGCCAGCAGCCCAGCAGGGACAGGGTATGGCTACACCTTC. V and J are TRBV3-1 (or the pseudogene TRBV3-2) and TRBJ1-2, with 9 bases lining up with TRBD1. The V segment lost 4 bases and the J segment 5 bases; nucleotides outside the gene matches: 5. From germline, CDR1 is LGHDT and CDR2 YNNKEL (reference sequence). This CDR3 is 14 amino acids long.

About this clone: Within the sample, other DNA sequences also encode this same CDR3. The chain joins TRBV19 to TRBJ2-3, with 8 bases lining up with TRBD2. Germline CDR1 and CDR2: LNHDA and SQIVND (reference sequence). The CDR3 extends over 15 amino acids. The junction had 9 bases not matched to a gene; V was cut back by 5 bases and J by 5 bases. The CDR3 loop reads CASSASGTRGDTQYF. In nucleotides, the CDR3 is TGTGCCAGTAGTGCATCCGGGACTAGGGGAGATACGCAGTATTTT.

The gene calls are TRBV2 and TRBJ1-1; D is perhaps TRBD1 (5 bases). The CDR3 totals 15 residues. V was cut by 8 bases and J by 6 bases, with 22 bases left in between. Germline lookup yields CDR1 SNHLY and CDR2 FYNNEI. Written as DNA, the CDR3 is TGTGCCAGCGTGAGACAGCGGAGCGGGGACGCTGAAGCTTTCTTT. Protein sequence: CASVRQRSGDAEAFF.

The rearrangement links TRBV5-6 to TRBJ2-1; 8 bases are shared with TRBD2. Trimming removed 0 bases from V and 4 bases from J; junction bases left unmatched: 3. The CDR3 totals 15 residues. Germline CDR1 and CDR2: SGHDT and YYEEEE. DNA for the CDR3: TGTGCCAGCAGCTTGGCGCTAGCGGGTTACAATGAGCAGTTCTTC. Protein: CASSLALAGYNEQFF.

The rearrangement joins TRBV6-5 to TRBJ1-1, with D possibly matching TRBD1 (6 bases). Germline CDR1 is MNHEY and CDR2 is SVGAGI. V lost 7 bases and J lost 3, with 12 bases in between. The length of the CDR3 is 13 residues. The CDR3 DNA follows: TGTGCCAGCACCCTGCACAGGGACACTGAAGCTTTCTTT. Its protein is CASTLHRDTEAFF.

The sample holds a few counts of this clone. This sequence joins TRBV5-1 and TRBJ2-7, with TRBD1 matching over 7 bases. This CDR3 is 14 amino acids long. CDR1 is SGHRS, CDR2 YFSETQ, per germline. Germline trimming cut 0 bases from V and 2 bases from J; bases unmatched to any gene: 2. The CDR3 sequence is CASSLGDRPYEQYF. DNA of the CDR3: TGCGCCAGCAGCTTGGGGGACAGACCCTACGAGCAGTACTTC.

This clone has a single count. This sequence joins TRBV11-1 and TRBJ1-2; D may be TRBD1 (6 bases). Germline assignment: CDR1 SGHAT and CDR2 FQDESV (reference sequence). The CDR3 runs 14 residues. V was pared by 0 bases and J by 3 bases, with 8 bases between. The CDR3 is CASSLAGADYGYTF. The DNA for the CDR3 is TGTGCCAGCAGCTTAGCGGGGGCGGACTATGGCTACACCTTC.

This sequence joins TRBV30 and TRBJ2-1, with 7 bases matching TRBD2. Looked up from germline, CDR1 is GTSNPN and CDR2 is SVGIG (reference sequence). Trimming cost V 4 bases and J 6 bases; bases outside gene matches: 6. CDR3 size: 13 residues. In DNA form, the CDR3 reads TGTGCCTGGACCGGACTAGGCGGCAATGAGCAGTTCTTC. Translated, it gives CAWTGLGGNEQFF.

This clone was observed a handful of times. CDR3: CAISEHRPYEQYF. CDR3 nucleotides: TGTGCCATCAGTGAGCACAGGCCCTACGAGCAGTACTTC. The rearrangement joins TRBV10-3 to TRBJ2-7, with TRBD1 as a possible D gene (5 bases). The germline V and J ends were trimmed by 2 bases and 2 bases, with 7 bases remaining between them. The CDR3 covers 13 residues. Germline CDR1 and CDR2: ENHRY and SYGVKD.

The count of this clone is one. This rearrangement joins TRBV12-3 or TRBV12-4 to TRBJ1-2; the D is unclear. V was trimmed by 1 base and J by 5 bases, leaving 5 bases between them. The CDR3 is 12 residues long. The CDR3 spells CASSLDKYGYTF. The CDR3 bases are TGTGCCAGCAGTTTAGACAAGTATGGCTACACCTTC.

CDR3 DNA: TGTGCCAGCGGGACTAATCAGCCCCAGCATTTT. Translation gives CASGTNQPQHF. The rearrangement joins TRBV9 to TRBJ1-5; D may be TRBD1 (5 bases). This CDR3 is built from 11 residues. Germline loops: CDR1 SGDLS, CDR2 YYNGEE. V lost 7 bases and J lost 4, with 6 bases in between.

This clone showed up just a few times. The rearrangement links TRBV9 to TRBJ2-7, with D perhaps TRBD2 (6 bases). This CDR3 region has 15 residues. V dropped 0 bases and J dropped 2 bases, with 12 bases sitting between them. Germline CDR1 and CDR2: SGDLS and YYNGEE. The CDR3 loop reads CASSVGGGIPYEQYF. The CDR3 DNA sequence: TGTGCCAGCAGCGTAGGAGGCGGGATCCCCTACGAGCAGTACTTC.

J is TRBJ1-5 and V is TRBV19, with D possibly being TRBD1 (5 bases). The germline gives CDR1 LNHDA, CDR2 SQIVND (reference sequence). Trimming removed 2 bases at V and 7 bases at J, with 9 bases between. The CDR3 runs to 13 residues. The CDR3 DNA follows: TGTGCCAGTAGTATACAGGGATGGCAGCCCCAGCATTTT. This translates into CASSIQGWQPQHF.

The chain combines TRBV6-4 with TRBJ1-1; unclear D gene. The CDR3 totals 13 residues. V shed 3 bases and J shed 2 bases, with 7 bases lying between them. Germline V gene data show CDR1 as MRHNA and CDR2 as SNTAGT. DNA of the CDR3: TGTGCCAGCAGTGAACAAACAAACACTGAAGCTTTCTTT. This translates into CASSEQTNTEAFF.

J is TRBJ2-7 and V is TRBV29-1; TRBD2 matches 8 bases. Per germline, CDR1 SQVTM and CDR2 ANQGSEA. This CDR3 is 13 amino acids long. The V and J ends lost 6 bases and 7 bases, in that order; junction bases with no gene match: 11. The CDR3 DNA sequence: TGCAGCGTAGATAGCGGGGACTCGGTAGAGCAGTACTTC. Its protein is CSVDSGDSVEQYF.

This chain connects TRBV21-1 to TRBJ2-2; the D call in the table, TRBD2, was not verified against the DNA. TRBV21-1 is deemed a pseudogene. CDR3 length equals 14 residues. CDR3 sequence: CASRDSLSTGELFF. The CDR3 DNA reads as TGTGCCAGCAGGGACTCCCTGAGCACCGGGGAGCTGTTTTTT.